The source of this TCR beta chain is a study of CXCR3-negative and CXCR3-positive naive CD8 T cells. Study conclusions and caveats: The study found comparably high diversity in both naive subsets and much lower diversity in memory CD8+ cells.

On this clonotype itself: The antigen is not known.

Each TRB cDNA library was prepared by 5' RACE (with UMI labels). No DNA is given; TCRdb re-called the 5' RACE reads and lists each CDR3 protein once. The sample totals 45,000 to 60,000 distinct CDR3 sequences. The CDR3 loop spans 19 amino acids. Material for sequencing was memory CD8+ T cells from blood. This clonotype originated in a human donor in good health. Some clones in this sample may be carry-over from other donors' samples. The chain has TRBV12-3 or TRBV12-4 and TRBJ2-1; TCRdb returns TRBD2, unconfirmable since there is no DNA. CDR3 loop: CASSLIGLAGGSSYNEQFF.